Listed below are T cell receptor beta chains from one sample, sequenced in a study of cytomegalovirus exposure and HLA in healthy donors. Libraries were prepared by immunoSEQ multiplex PCR; TCRdb keeps only in-frame clonotypes and omits some of them. The table records 110,000 to 150,000 clones, roughly 62% of them present only once. The sequenced sample was PBMCs. The receptors stem from a man aged 60-69 years in good health and CMV-seronegative. CDR3s include the opening cysteine and the closing phenylalanine or tryptophan. Fields, in order: CDR3 protein, CDR3 DNA, V gene, D gene, J gene, clone size. The D gene is left open where the match is weak. A row's size may be missing; if present it is once, few, many or a size class.

CDR3: CASSQVGGRPSGANVLTF
DNA: TGCGCCAGCAGCCAAGTAGGTGGGAGGCCCTCTGGGGCCAACGTCCTGACTTTC
V: TRBV4-1
D: -
J: TRBJ2-6
size: few

CDR3: CASSHLEGVTGELFF
DNA: TGTGCCAGCAGCCACCTAGAAGGGGTCACCGGGGAGCTGTTTTTT
V: TRBV6-9
D: -
J: TRBJ2-2
size: -

CDR3: CASSPDNEINTGELFF
DNA: TGTGCCAGCAGCCCCGACAATGAGATCAACACCGGGGAGCTGTTTTTT
V: TRBV5-5
D: -
J: TRBJ2-2
size: -

CDR3: CASSFDRMNTEAFF
DNA: TGTGCCAGCAGCTTCGACAGAATGAACACTGAAGCTTTCTTT
V: TRBV11-1
D: -
J: TRBJ1-1
size: -

CDR3: CASRGVRGLNLYEQYF
DNA: TGTGCCAGCAGGGGGGTCAGGGGTCTAAACCTCTACGAGCAGTACTTC
V: TRBV2
D: -
J: TRBJ2-7
size: few

CDR3: CASSDRGTNEKLFF
DNA: TGTGCCAGCAGTGATCGGGGGACTAATGAAAAACTGTTTTTT
V: TRBV25-1
D: -
J: TRBJ1-4
size: -

CDR3: CASSPPTGMNTEAFF
DNA: TGTGCCAGCAGTCCCCCGACAGGGATGAACACTGAAGCTTTCTTT
V: TRBV28
D: TRBD1
J: TRBJ1-1
size: -

CDR3: CASSPPHGASSYEQYF
DNA: TGTGCCAGCAGCCCCCCCCATGGGGCCAGCTCCTACGAGCAGTACTTC
V: TRBV9
D: -
J: TRBJ2-7
size: -

CDR3: CASSLAGQFWPGFF
DNA: TGTGCCAGCAGCTTAGCGGGACAATTCTGGCCAGGATTTTTT
V: TRBV7-2
D: -
J: TRBJ2-2
size: -

CDR3: CASSFNRFNEQFF
DNA: TGTGCCAGCAGCTTCAACAGATTCAATGAGCAGTTCTTC
V: TRBV7-2
D: -
J: TRBJ2-1
size: -

CDR3: CASIMTSGRGTDTQYF
DNA: TGTGCCAGCATCATGACTAGCGGGAGGGGTACAGATACGCAGTATTTT
V: TRBV27
D: TRBD2
J: TRBJ2-3
size: -

CDR3: CASSRSYRDYANNEQFF
DNA: TGCGCCAGCAGCCGTAGCTACCGGGACTACGCCAACAATGAGCAGTTCTTC
V: TRBV4-3
D: TRBD2
J: TRBJ2-1
size: -